This TCR beta chain was recorded in a study of T-cell reconstitution after alpha-beta-depleted transplantation in children. A TCRbeta library incorporating unique molecular identifiers was prepared. TCRdb passed the PCR reads through MiXCR, listing each CDR3 protein once. Here the sample spans approximately 93,000 distinct CDR3 sequences, roughly 8% being singletons. Here the sequenced sample was PBMCs from the stem cell graft donor, taken from the stem cell graft. The clonotype comes from a human donor who donated a stem cell graft to a child with congenital amegakaryocytic thrombocytopenia.

CDR3 nucleotide sequence: TGTGCCAGCAGCTTAGGGGGAGTGAACACTGAAGCTTTCTTT. Encoded protein: CASSLGGVNTEAFF. This chain joins TRBV7-9 and TRBJ1-1; unclear D gene. Trimming cost V 1 base and J 0 bases, with 6 bases left between them. In germline, CDR1 is SEHNR, CDR2 FQNEAQ (reference sequence). The CDR3 has 14 amino acids.